The source of this TCR beta chain is a study of prognosis after radiotherapy for stage I lung cancer. Study-level background: Participants consisted of stage I non-small cell lung cancer patients, who were enrolled between 2018 and early 2019. Study-level findings and limits: After stereotactic body radiation therapy, median unique TCR clones were some 7,000, down from around 9,500.

The CDR3 extends over 15 amino acids. V was pared by 2 bases and J by 3 bases, with 11 bases between. Germline CDR1 is MNHEY and CDR2 is SVGEGT. This clonotype was recorded many times. Its target is not known. Genomic DNA yielded TCR beta CDR3, amplified by two-round multiplex PCR. Used in first-round PCR were primers specific to each TRBV and TRBJ gene. MiXCR was run by TCRdb on the multiplex PCR reads, yielding one entry per CDR3 protein. The data hold under 20,000 distinct CDR3 sequences, with roughly two fifths observed a single time. The rearrangement joins TRBV6-2 or TRBV6-3 to TRBJ1-5, with D unclear. This material consisted of PBMCs, taken before or after stereotactic body radiation therapy (not recorded which). This receptor was obtained from a donor aged 50 or older with non-small cell lung cancer. CDR3 amino acids: CASSYTGALNQPQHF. CDR3 DNA sequence: TGTGCCAGCAGTTACACCGGAGCCCTCAATCAGCCCCAGCATTTT.